The 24 T cell receptor beta chains reported below all come from one sample, sequenced in a study of cytomegalovirus exposure and HLA in healthy donors. Primers included in the PCR were 60 Vbeta and 13 Jbeta primers. Sequencing used immunoSEQ multiplex PCR; TCRdb keeps in-frame clones, though not all of them. The sample lists about 100,000 clones; 60% to 85% were seen once. Source material: PBMCs. The source of these receptors is a man in his fifties in good health and CMV-seropositive.

V and J are TRBV7-2 and TRBJ1-5, with a possible D match to TRBD1 (5 bases). Looked up from germline, CDR1 is SGHTA and CDR2 is FQGNSA. The V end was cut by 5 bases, the J end by 0 bases, with 11 bases between. The CDR3 extends over 15 amino acids. The CDR3 region has the DNA TGTGCCAGCAGCCAGGGACTTTCTAGCAATCAGCCCCAGCATTTT. This translates into CASSQGLSSNQPQHF.

The chain combines TRBV10-3 with TRBJ1-2; no definite D call. The CDR3 is 11 amino acids. The V end was cut by 5 bases, the J end by 4 bases, with 5 bases between. Per the germline V gene, CDR1 is ENHRY and CDR2 is SYGVKD. The CDR3 DNA sequence: TGTGCCATCAGTCTAGGCTATGGCTACACCTTC. This encodes CAISLGYGYTF.

This clone appeared a few times. This chain uses TRBV6-4 with TRBJ2-2; D gene uncertain. The CDR3 runs to 13 residues. The germline CDR1 and CDR2 sequences are MRHNA and SNTAGT. Deletions cut 2 bases from V and 7 bases from J, with 8 bases between. CDR3 in amino acids: CASSDLIGGELFF. CDR3 coding DNA: TGTGCCAGCAGTGACCTCATCGGCGGGGAGCTGTTTTTT.

The V gene is TRBV4-3, the J gene TRBJ2-5; possibly TRBD2 for D (6 bases). The CDR3 consists of 15 residues. In germline, CDR1 is LGHNA, CDR2 YSLEER. Trimming took off 0 bases at V and 6 bases at J, with 14 bases between the two ends. CDR3 amino acids: CASSQDQAGRKTQYF. CDR3 DNA sequence: TGCGCCAGCAGCCAAGATCAGGCAGGGAGGAAGACCCAGTACTTC.

To note about this clone: The germline gene is not matched at one end of the junction; a read error may be the cause. This chain uses TRBV7-2 with TRBJ1-5; tentative D call: TRBD1 (5 bases). Per the germline V gene, CDR1 is SGHTA and CDR2 is FQGNSA. This CDR3 contains 13 residues. In nucleotides, the CDR3 is TGTGCCAGCAGCTTTTCGCGGGACCAGCCCCAGAATTTT. It yields the protein CASSFSRDQPQNF.

The chain is built from TRBV2 and TRBJ2-1; TRBD1 matches 9 bases. This CDR3 spans 13 amino acids. V gave up 5 bases and J gave up 8 bases; unmatched junction bases: 4. Germline V gene data show CDR1 as SNHLY and CDR2 as FYNNEI. The CDR3 region has the DNA TGTGCCAGCAGTTTGGACAGGGGTGATGAGCAGTTCTTC. Residues: CASSLDRGDEQFF.

In its sample, this clone was seen once. The CDR3 is CASSLVPQGTYEQYF. CDR3 DNA: TGCGCCAGCAGCTTGGTTCCACAGGGAACCTACGAGCAGTACTTC. The V gene is TRBV5-1, the J gene TRBJ2-7; TRBD1 is a possible D gene (6 bases). Trimming left V 0 bases short and J 2 bases short, with 12 bases between. The CDR3 covers 15 residues. Germline V lookup: CDR1 SGHRS, CDR2 YFSETQ.

The chain has TRBV28 and TRBJ1-5, with D hard to call. CDR3 length: 15 residues. Deletions cut 1 base from V and 6 bases from J, with 13 bases between. Germline V CDR1 and CDR2: MDHEN, SYDVKM. CDR3 in DNA: TGTGCCAGCAGTTTATCTCAGGTTTGGTCTCAGCCCCAGCATTTT. This translates into CASSLSQVWSQPQHF.

The chain couples TRBV30 to TRBJ1-1; no clear D. V was clipped by 4 bases and J by 1 base, with 7 bases between them. Germline values: CDR1 GTSNPN, CDR2 SVGIG (reference sequence). This CDR3 is 12 amino acids long. The CDR3 sequence: CAWKRANTEAFF. The CDR3 DNA sequence: TGTGCCTGGAAACGCGCGAACACTGAAGCTTTCTTT.

V and J are TRBV9 and TRBJ2-1; 11 nucleotides line up with TRBD2. Germline values: CDR1 SGDLS, CDR2 YYNGEE. The length of the CDR3 is 15 residues. V lost 4 bases and J lost 4; bases outside the gene matches: 4. CDR3 in amino acids: CASSPTSGAYNEQFF. The CDR3 DNA reads TGTGCCAGCAGCCCGACTAGCGGGGCATACAATGAGCAGTTCTTC.

The genes are TRBV5-1 and TRBJ1-6, with 9 bases that match TRBD1. Germline loops: CDR1 SGHRS, CDR2 YFSETQ. Germline trimming cut 9 bases from V and 0 bases from J; bases unmatched to any gene: 7. CDR3 size: 16 residues. The CDR3 DNA is TGCGCCACGGGACAGGGATTTAGCTCCTATAATTCACCCCTCCACTTT. Translating gives CATGQGFSSYNSPLHF.

This chain links TRBV7-9 with TRBJ2-1, with 9 bases fitting TRBD1. V lost 4 bases to trimming and J lost 6 bases; unmatched junction nucleotides: 7. Germline assignment: CDR1 SEHNR and CDR2 FQNEAQ (reference sequence). The CDR3 is 15 amino acids. This CDR3 is CASSSWGTGSNEQFF. The DNA of the CDR3 is TGTGCCAGCAGCTCCTGGGGGACAGGGAGCAATGAGCAGTTCTTC.

The chain employs TRBV7-2 and TRBJ2-5; D is perhaps TRBD1 (6 bases). The V end was cut by 1 base, the J end by 2 bases, with 14 bases between. Looked up from germline, CDR1 is SGHTA and CDR2 is FQGNSA. This CDR3 is 16 amino acids long. The CDR3: CASSLVGRGAQETQYF. CDR3 DNA sequence: TGTGCCAGCAGCTTAGTTGGCAGGGGCGCACAAGAGACCCAGTACTTC.

The chain recombines TRBV7-9 with TRBJ2-6, with 8 bases that match TRBD1. After removal of 5 bases from V and 2 bases from J, the junction contained 8 bases not matched to a gene. The CDR3 contains 17 residues. From germline, CDR1 is SEHNR and CDR2 FQNEAQ (reference sequence). The CDR3: CASSHATGGAGANVLTF. The CDR3, as DNA: TGTGCCAGCAGCCATGCAACAGGGGGTGCTGGGGCCAACGTCCTGACTTTC.

This chain joins TRBV7-2 and TRBJ1-6; no firm D call. V shed 1 base and J shed 8 bases, with 6 bases lying between them. Germline V gives CDR1 SGHTA, CDR2 FQGNSA. The CDR3 loop spans 13 amino acids. The CDR3 is CASSLERDSPLHF. Here the CDR3 DNA reads TGTGCCAGCAGCTTAGAGAGAGATTCACCCCTCCACTTT.

The chain uses TRBV9 and TRBJ1-1; TRBD1 matches at 8 bases. The CDR3 has 16 amino acids. Trimming at V came to 0 bases and at J to 1 base, leaving 5 bases not matched to a gene. Per germline, CDR1 SGDLS and CDR2 YYNGEE. This CDR3 is CASSVGQGAQNTEAFF. DNA for the CDR3: TGTGCCAGCAGCGTAGGCCAGGGGGCGCAGAACACTGAAGCTTTCTTT.

V and J are TRBV6-6 and TRBJ2-7; D not resolved. The V gene lost 7 bases and the J gene lost 8 bases, with 12 bases spanning the gap. The CDR3 length is 11 residues. Germline CDR1 reads MNHNY; CDR2 reads SVGAGI (reference sequence). In nucleotides, the CDR3 is TGTGCCAGCACCCGCGGCGATAAGCAGTACTTC. It encodes CASTRGDKQYF.

The chain combines TRBV30 with TRBJ1-3; D is unclear. Trimming shortened V by 2 bases and J by 1 base, and 6 bases separated the two germline ends. The length of the CDR3 is 13 residues. CDR1 GTSNPN and CDR2 SVGIG come from the germline V gene (reference sequence). Here the CDR3 DNA reads TGTGCCTGGAGTACGGGATCTGGAAACACCATATATTTT. Protein: CAWSTGSGNTIYF.

The chain couples TRBV5-4 to TRBJ2-2; possible D gene TRBD2, 7 bases. CDR1 is SGHNT and CDR2 is YYREEE in the germline V gene (reference sequence). V gave up 4 bases and J gave up 0 bases, with 13 bases separating them. This CDR3 comprises 16 residues. CDR3 loop: CASSGGDTANTGELFF. CDR3 bases: TGTGCCAGCAGCGGGGGGGACACCGCGAACACCGGGGAGCTGTTTTTT. The full variable domain, completed using reference TRBV5-4 and TRBJ2-2, is ETGVTQSPTHLIKTRGQQVTLRCSSQSGHNTVSWYQQALGQGPQFIFQYYREEENGRGNFPPRFSGLQFPNYSSELNVNALELDDSALYLCASSGGDTANTGELFFGEGSRLTVL.

V is TRBV18 and J is TRBJ1-4, with D perhaps matching TRBD1 (5 bases). Germline loops: CDR1 KGHSH, CDR2 LQKENI. Trimming stripped 6 bases from V and 0 bases from J, with 17 bases between. This CDR3 spans 17 amino acids. CDR3 bases: TGTGCCAGCTCTAGACGGGAGGGGTCTGCAACTAATGAAAAACTGTTTTTT. Protein sequence: CASSRREGSATNEKLFF. Filled out from reference TRBV18 and TRBJ1-4, the complete variable domain reads NAGVMQNPRHLVRRRGQEARLRCSPMKGHSHVYWYRQLPEEGLKFMVYLQKENIIDESGMPKERFSAEFPKEGPSILRIQQVVRGDSAAYFCASSRREGSATNEKLFFGSGTQLSVL.

Concerning this clone: At one end, the junction sequence differs from germline, possibly due to a read error. The chain employs TRBV7-2 and TRBJ2-1; TRBD1 matches 8 bases. The CDR3 extends over 15 amino acids. Germline CDR1 is SGHTA and CDR2 is FQGNSA. The CDR3 DNA sequence: TGTGCCAGCAGCCCCACGGGACAGGTTTACAGTGAGCAGTTCTTC. Residues: CASSPTGQVYSEQFF.

This clone was seen once. The V call is TRBV4-1, the J call TRBJ1-4, with D possibly TRBD1 on 6 matching bases. Germline CDR1 reads MGHRA; CDR2 reads YSYEKL. There are 14 residues in the CDR3. V lost 1 base, J lost 7 bases, and 10 bases lay in between. DNA for the CDR3: TGCGCCAGCAGCCAAGGGGGGCTGGTTGAAAAACTGTTTTTT. This encodes CASSQGGLVEKLFF.

The chain joins TRBV7-2 to TRBJ2-7; 8 nucleotides line up with TRBD1. The CDR3 totals 15 residues. Germline V gene lookup returns CDR1 SGHTA and CDR2 FQGNSA. With V trimmed by 5 bases and J by 1 base, 7 bases remained unmatched. For the CDR3, the DNA is TGTGCCAGCAGCCCCGACAGGGGACGGTCCTACGAGCAGTACTTC. Translating gives CASSPDRGRSYEQYF.

This clone was seen a handful of times. The rearrangement uses TRBV19 and TRBJ1-4, with a possible D match to TRBD1 (5 bases). Germline V gene data show CDR1 as LNHDA and CDR2 as SQIVND (reference sequence). The CDR3 spans 13 residues. V gave up 7 bases and J gave up 6 bases, with 12 bases separating them. The CDR3 spells CASTAGLYEKLFF. The CDR3 DNA follows: TGTGCCAGTACGGCGGGGCTTTATGAAAAACTGTTTTTT.